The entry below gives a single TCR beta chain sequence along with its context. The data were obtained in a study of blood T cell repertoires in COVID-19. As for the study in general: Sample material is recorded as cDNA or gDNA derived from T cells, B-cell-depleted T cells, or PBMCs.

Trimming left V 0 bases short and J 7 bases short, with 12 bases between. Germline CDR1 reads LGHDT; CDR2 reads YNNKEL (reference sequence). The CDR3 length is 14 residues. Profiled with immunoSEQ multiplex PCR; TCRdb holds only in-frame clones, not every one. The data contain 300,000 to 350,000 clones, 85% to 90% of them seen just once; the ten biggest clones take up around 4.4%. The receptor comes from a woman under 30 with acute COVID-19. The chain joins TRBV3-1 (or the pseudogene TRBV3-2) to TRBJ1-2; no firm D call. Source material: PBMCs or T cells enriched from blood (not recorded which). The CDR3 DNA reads TGTGCCAGCAGCCAAGAAGGCACAGCCGGTGGCTACACCTTC. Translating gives CASSQEGTAGGYTF.